This T cell receptor (beta chain) comes out of a study of shared clonotypes between healthy human individuals (dated by TCRdb to the early 2020s). Background on the whole study: The cohort included three men and a couple of women between 18 and 49 years of age. To estimate repertoire size and how much clonotypes are shared between individuals, the study performed deep sequencing of blood TCR repertoires from a handful of healthy adults. For each donor, CD4 naive and CD4 memory were each run on three plates, CD8 naive on two plates, and CD8 memory on one plate. Between about 0.85 and 10 billion PBMCs per donor were obtained by leukapheresis. To increase sequencing depth and limit assay-specific biases, different laboratories used diverse techniques to prepare libraries and sequence TCR repertoires. Study-level results and caveats: The small number of donors limited the genetic and exposure-history diversity represented. Incomplete sequencing was indicated by rarefaction of sorted-subset datasets, despite the large sequencing depth. Pairwise subsampling led to the expectation that sequencing depth would affect the degree of clonotype sharing among donors. Estimated clonotype richness was generally larger for naive than for memory subsets. Compared with non-shared clonotypes, clonotypes shared by all four sorted-subset donors had higher generation probabilities. Sampling was restricted to blood, and TCR repertoires in tissue are likely to differ from TCR repertoires in blood. When a few donors were compared, the shared fraction of clonotypes was about 5% for naive CD4, approximately 3.5% for naive CD8, 2% to 2.5% for memory CD4, and 0.35% to 0.4% for memory CD8.

Healthy HIV-negative adults with no recently reported acute infections or vaccinations were included as donors. Only Caucasian adults living in Nashville, Tennessee, USA were represented among the donors. CD4+ T cells were enriched by magnetic negative selection, after which naive cells were positively selected on CD45RA and the negative fraction was taken as the memory subset. Blood was collected by leukapheresis, and PBMCs were isolated by Ficoll-Histopaque density gradient centrifugation and then cryopreserved in liquid nitrogen vapor phase. Analytical flow cytometry was used to check the purity and quantity of each magnetically sorted T cell population. From each sorted fraction, genomic DNA was isolated and quantified by UV absorbance on a Nanodrop 2000c. A remark on this clone: It has no known antigen specificity. The input lacks base qualities; no much larger clone sits a single base away.

Using the deep immunoSEQ assay, multiplex PCR amplified TCR CDR3 regions from genomic DNA. Extracted genomic DNA from each cell subset was distributed evenly across all wells of several immunoSEQ 96-well plates, and each plate was treated as a replicate. For sorted subsets, each replicate PCR was loaded with roughly 0.2 ug genomic DNA, equivalent to 25,000 to 35,000 T cell genomes. The purified libraries were quantified using a Qubit 3.0 fluorometer, sized with a Bioanalyzer 2100, and then quantified again using the KAPA Library Quantification kit. Each immunoSEQ 96-well plate was sequenced on its own single-read 150-cycle Illumina NextSeq 550 flow cell. From the authors' description of their analysis: Because the immunoSEQ output held only junctional sequences and lacked quality scores, the filtering could not match the filtering applied to full-length reads. Sequences were annotated with PyIR, a Python wrapper for IgBLAST v1.9, using IMGT germline references to assign V/J genes and CDR3. Reads were removed for weak V/J assignments (E-value above 1e-6), missing CDR3, stop codons, out-of-frame junctions, or ambiguous translated residues. V3J clonotypes were defined as sequences sharing an identical inferred V gene, J gene, and CDR3 amino acid sequence. To compute the percentage overlap between repertoires, the number of shared unique clonotypes was divided by the size of the smaller repertoire. Richness of each repertoire was evaluated using RTK rarefaction, the Chao1 estimator, and Recon v2.1 estimates of unobserved clonotypes. Generation probabilities for all TCRbeta clonotypes obtained by the gDNA method from four donors were computed using OLGA. TCRdb took this table from immuneACCESS and kept in-frame rearrangements with V and J called. Such tables lack part of the clones; where checked against another copy, unresolved V genes explain under half of the gap, and the rest is unexplained. V and J calls plus clone size are reproduced from that table; the DNA served to infer D and trimming. For this sample the table gives some 2 million clones, of which over 85% were detected only once. 0.1% to 0.15% of the sample is held by the ten biggest clonotypes.

Including cysteine and phenylalanine, the CDR3 has 14 amino acids. The retained sequence is limited to the CDR3, 42 bases, with the frame set at the first base. Reading the germline V gene gives CDR1 ENHRY and CDR2 SYGVKD. V was cut back by 7 bases and J by 2 bases, leaving a gap of 13 bases between them. The chain was built from TRBV10-3 and TRBJ2-3; a confident D gene designation cannot be given. Sequenced sample: naive CD4+ T cells sorted from blood. Explained via the paper, the cell subset or site label denotes: CD45RA+ positively selected. This sequence was found in a man aged 18 to 30 in good health. Read as DNA, the sequence is TGTGCCATCACTCCCCGGGCTACCACAGATACGCAGTATTTT. Protein translation: CAITPRATTDTQYF.